The present TCR beta chain was sequenced within a study of chemoradiotherapy in HPV16-positive cancers. Overall study context: Two HPV16-positive patients' cells yielded candidate HPV-specific clones and common motifs.

The data were produced by immunoSEQ multiplex PCR, yet TCRdb's version contains in-frame clones alone and is incomplete. The sample records roughly 23,000 clones, roughly 73% being singletons. CDR3 size: 17 residues. V dropped 5 bases and J dropped 2; count of bases not matched to a gene: 8. Looked up from germline, CDR1 is SGHTA and CDR2 is FQGTGA. Findings and limits, study-wide: The functional HPV-specific definition rests on just two HPV16-positive patients.

For this clone: What it recognizes is unknown.

The specimen was obtained from a patient who underwent chemoradiotherapy. This rearrangement joins TRBV7-3 to TRBJ2-1; TRBD2 matches 11 bases. This receptor was taken from a human donor with HPV-associated anogenital cancer. CDR3 coding DNA: TGTGCCAGCAGCCCCACTAGCGGGAGAGGAGCCTACAATGAGCAGTTCTTC. Its translation: CASSPTSGRGAYNEQFF.